This TCR beta chain was profiled in a study of OX40 agonist ivuxolimab in advanced cancers. The wider study: Patients undergoing dose escalation presented with hepatocellular carcinoma, melanoma, renal cell or head and neck cancer.

The protocol was immunoSEQ multiplex PCR, while the TCRdb copy is restricted to in-frame clones and leaves out a portion. Of over 45,000 clones detected, 80% to 90% appear once; the ten largest clones hold 1.1% to 1.5%. Specimen: CD4+ or CD8+ T cells sorted from blood, collected in a trial of the OX40 agonist ivuxolimab. The sequence was collected from an adult with an advanced solid tumor such as melanoma, head and neck, liver or kidney cancer.

CDR3 nucleotides: TGTGCCAGCAGTTACTCTGCGGGAGTAAGGGAGACCCAGTACTTC. Its protein product is CASSYSAGVRETQYF. The J gene is TRBJ2-5, the V gene TRBV6-5, with 7 positions matching TRBD2. CDR1 MNHEY and CDR2 SVGAGI come from the germline V gene. J lost 5 bases, V lost 0 bases, and 6 bases had no gene match. The CDR3 has 15 amino acids.